Detailed here is one T cell receptor (beta chain). Its cognate antigen is unknown. The CDR3 loop spans 16 amino acids. Germline V gives CDR1 PRHDT, CDR2 FYEKMQ (reference sequence). The V end lost 5 bases, the J end lost 6 bases, and 21 bases lay between the germline ends. The PCR used 60 Vbeta and 13 Jbeta primers. Profiled with immunoSEQ multiplex PCR; TCRdb holds only in-frame clones, not every one. The top ten clones hold 3.9% of a sample with approximately 100,000 clones, about three fifths of them seen once. These data come from a study of cytomegalovirus exposure and HLA in healthy donors. Study-wide results and limits: The classifier, whose performance was assessed in both the original and validation cohorts, reportedly diagnosed cytomegalovirus status with high specificity and sensitivity. An assumption of roughly uniform sequencing depth across donors underlay the presence/absence analyses. Fewer than 20,000 TCR beta sequences were associated with HLA alleles at 0.05 false discovery rate in a later analysis. The dataset shows that most TCR sequences were rare, while some public TCRs occurred in many donors.

This chain links TRBV13 with TRBJ2-3, with D possibly matching TRBD2 (7 bases). Sequenced input: PBMCs. This TCR was sampled from a man aged 25-45 years in good health and CMV-seronegative. CDR3 in amino acids: CASSGGGSIGPDTQYF. CDR3 DNA sequence: TGTGCCAGCAGCGGGGGGGGCTCCATCGGACCGGATACGCAGTATTTT. Together with reference TRBV13 and TRBJ2-3, the CDR3 gives the full variable domain: AAGVIQSPRHLIKEKRETATLKCYPIPRHDTVYWYQQGPGQDPQFLISFYEKMQSDKGSIPDRFSAQQFSDYHSELNMSSLELGDSALYFCASSGGGSIGPDTQYFGPGTRLTVL.